Below, 23 T cell receptor beta chains from the same sample are listed, as sequenced in a study of T cells of healthy individuals. TCRdb fed the 5' RACE reads into MiXCR, producing one record per CDR3 protein. The sample carries 75,000 to 95,000 distinct CDR3 sequences, about 5% recorded once. The origin of the receptors is a female donor in good health.

This clonotype has a count of ten or more. CDR3 protein: CASSLVNSEPGGSYNEQFF. In DNA, the CDR3 is TGTGCCAGCAGCTTAGTTAACAGTGAACCGGGGGGCTCCTACAATGAGCAGTTCTTC. The gene calls are TRBV7-6 and TRBJ2-1; TRBD2 matches at 7 bases. This CDR3 spans 19 amino acids. From germline, CDR1 is SGHVS and CDR2 FNYEAQ. Trimming removed 1 base from V and 0 bases from J; junction bases left unmatched: 12. The full variable domain, in which reference TRBV7-6 and TRBJ2-1 provide the parts outside the CDR3, is GAGVSQSPRYKVTKRGQDVALRCDPISGHVSLYWYRQALGQGPEFLTYFNYEAQQDKSGLPNDRFSAERPEGSISTLTIQRTEQRDSAMYRCASSLVNSEPGGSYNEQFFGPGTRLTVL.

Concerning this clonotype itself: Possible read error: a much larger clone is one base away. V usage is TRBV6-2 or TRBV6-3 and J usage is TRBJ1-1, with 7 bases aligning to TRBD1. The CDR3 is 17 residues long. V gave up 5 bases and J gave up 1 base; unmatched junction bases: 13. CDR1 and CDR2 (germline): MNHEY, SVGEGT. Written as DNA, the CDR3 is TGTGCCAGCAGTCCCGGACAGGCCGCCCGAAGGAACACTGAAGCTTTCTTT. Residues: CASSPGQAARRNTEAFF.

This clonotype was seen more than once but under ten times. The chain employs TRBV11-2 and TRBJ1-6; 9 positions match TRBD1. CDR3 length equals 15 residues. V lost 4 bases to trimming and J lost 7 bases; unmatched junction nucleotides: 5. The germline CDR1 and CDR2 sequences are SGHAT and FQNNGV. The CDR3 region is CASSSDRGVNSPLHF. In DNA, the CDR3 is TGTGCCAGCAGCTCGGACAGGGGTGTAAATTCACCCCTCCACTTT. Full variable domain (missing parts from reference TRBV11-2 and TRBJ1-6): EAGVAQSPRYKIIEKRQSVAFWCNPISGHATLYWYQQILGQGPKLLIQFQNNGVVDDSQLPKDRFSAERLKGVDSTLKIQPAKLEDSAVYLCASSSDRGVNSPLHFGNGTRLTVT.

A few counts support this clonotype. J is TRBJ1-2 and V is TRBV20-1; no clear D gene. There are 13 residues in the CDR3. CDR1 and CDR2 from the germline V gene are DFQATT and SNEGSKA (reference sequence). V was clipped by 3 bases and J by 1 base, with 9 bases between them. The chain's CDR3 is CSASSGSNYGYTF. CDR3 coding DNA: TGCAGTGCTAGTTCGGGAAGTAACTATGGCTACACCTTC.

This clonotype showed up many times. The gene calls are TRBV7-6 and TRBJ1-2; 7 bases agree with TRBD1. This CDR3 region has 17 residues. Trimming removed 4 bases from V and 6 bases from J; junction bases left unmatched: 17. Per the germline V gene, CDR1 is SGHVS and CDR2 is FNYEAQ. CDR3 DNA sequence: TGTGCCAGCAGCTCCACCGGGACAGCCTACGCCATAGATGGCTACACCTTC. Protein product: CASSSTGTAYAIDGYTF.

This clonotype was detected a few times. The chain joins TRBV12-3 or TRBV12-4 to TRBJ2-7; 7 bases are a match to TRBD2. The CDR3 is 14 residues long. V was pared by 7 bases and J by 7 bases, with 13 bases of the junction left unmatched. The CDR3 bases are TGTGCCAGCAATCATGGAGGACGAGCGGGGGAGCAGTACTTC. Translation gives CASNHGGRAGEQYF.

In this sample, this clonotype turned up a few times. The chain combines TRBV14 with TRBJ1-5; D is undetermined. The germline gives CDR1 SGHDN, CDR2 FVKESK. Trimming removed 2 bases at V and 4 bases at J, with 6 bases between. The CDR3 contains 13 residues. The CDR3 DNA is TGTGCCAGCAGCCAAACGGAGAATCAGCCCCAGCATTTT. Amino acids: CASSQTENQPQHF.

This clonotype was counted many times. The chain has TRBV28 and TRBJ2-1; no firm D call. This CDR3 comprises 11 residues. The germline CDR1 and CDR2 sequences are MDHEN and SYDVKM. The V end was cut by 5 bases, the J end by 6 bases, with 5 bases between. The CDR3 DNA is TGTGCCAGCAGTGCGGCCAATGAGCAGTTCTTC. This translates into CASSAANEQFF.

This clonotype was observed many times. The V call is TRBV19, the J call TRBJ2-3; 12 bases match TRBD2. This CDR3 is built from 17 residues. Germline loops: CDR1 LNHDA, CDR2 SQIVND (reference sequence). V trimming: 2 bases; J trimming: 0 bases; junction bases outside the gene matches: 3. Written as DNA, the CDR3 is TGTGCCAGTAGTATAACTAGCGGGAGGACTAGCACAGATACGCAGTATTTT. The encoded protein is CASSITSGRTSTDTQYF.

This clonotype has more than one count but fewer than ten. The chain's CDR3 is CSGNELGNSDTQYF. The CDR3 coding sequence is TGCAGCGGCAACGAACTAGGCAATTCAGATACGCAGTATTTT. The chain is built from TRBV29-1 and TRBJ2-3; D possibly corresponds to TRBD2 (5 bases). This CDR3 is built from 14 residues. Germline-derived CDR1 and CDR2 are SQVTM and ANQGSEA. V was trimmed by 7 bases and J by 4 bases, leaving 18 bases between them.

In its sample, this clonotype was seen many times. The chain links TRBV5-1 to TRBJ2-1, with D tentatively TRBD2 (5 bases). V lost 6 bases and J lost 9, with 13 bases in between. Germline V lookup: CDR1 SGHRS, CDR2 YFSETQ. There are 12 residues in the CDR3. CDR3 DNA: TGCGCCAGCAACTGGGTAGGAGGTGAGCAGTTCTTC. This codes for CASNWVGGEQFF.

This chain uses TRBV7-8 with TRBJ1-1, with 8 bases aligning to TRBD1. CDR1 is SGHVS, CDR2 FQNEAQ, per germline. V shed 5 bases and J 11 bases; nucleotides not matched to a gene: 10. This CDR3 contains 13 residues. Here the CDR3 DNA reads TGTGCCAGCAGCCAAAACTCCCAGGGGGCGGCTTTCTTT. Its protein is CASSQNSQGAAFF.

The table lists this clonotype with many counts. The chain is built from TRBV20-1 and TRBJ2-3; D is perhaps TRBD2 (5 bases). V was clipped by 1 base and J by 4 bases, with 9 bases between them. CDR1 DFQATT and CDR2 SNEGSKA come from the germline V gene (reference sequence). The CDR3 has 13 amino acids. The CDR3 DNA follows: TGCAGTGCTAGAGGGCTAGCAGCAGATACGCAGTATTTT. It yields the protein CSARGLAADTQYF.

This clonotype has a count of ten or more. V usage is TRBV30 and J usage is TRBJ1-2, with a possible D match to TRBD1 (5 bases). V was cut by 0 bases and J by 8 bases, with 16 bases left in between. Per the germline V gene, CDR1 is GTSNPN and CDR2 is SVGIG (reference sequence). The CDR3 runs to 14 residues. CDR3 in DNA: TGTGCCTGGAGTGTACTTGGTGGGGCAGACGGCTACACCTTC. Translated: CAWSVLGGADGYTF.

Many counts were recorded for this clonotype. The gene calls are TRBV3-1 and TRBJ2-2, with D perhaps TRBD1 or TRBD2 (5 bases each). CDR3 size: 16 residues. The germline V gene has CDR1 LGHDT and CDR2 YNNKEL (reference sequence). Trimming took off 4 bases at V and 6 bases at J, with 18 bases between the two ends. The DNA for the CDR3 is TGTGCCAGCAGCCCTAGGGGAAAGGGAGTTCCCGGGGAGCTGTTTTTT. Translating gives CASSPRGKGVPGELFF.

J is TRBJ1-1 and V is TRBV7-3; tentative D call: TRBD1 (6 bases). Germline assignment: CDR1 SGHTA and CDR2 FQGTGA. V shed 3 bases and J shed 2 bases, with 13 bases lying between them. CDR3 length: 15 residues. The CDR3 is CASSLRGGANTEAFF. CDR3 bases: TGTGCCAGCAGCTTGCGTGGGGGGGCTAACACTGAAGCTTTCTTT.

Ten or more counts support this clonotype. The chain carries TRBV20-1 and TRBJ2-7, with D maybe TRBD2 (5 bases). The ends were cut back, 7 bases at V and 2 bases at J, with 15 bases in the middle. Germline V lookup: CDR1 DFQATT, CDR2 SNEGSKA (reference sequence). CDR3 length: 13 residues. The CDR3 here is CSVNPGGPYEQYF. The CDR3 nucleotides are TGCAGTGTAAACCCTGGAGGTCCCTACGAGCAGTACTTC.

This clonotype has ten or more counts. The chain uses TRBV7-2 and TRBJ2-3; TRBD2 aligns across 10 bases. Germline trimming cut 1 base from V and 2 bases from J; bases unmatched to any gene: 6. This CDR3 comprises 17 residues. Germline CDR1 reads SGHTA; CDR2 reads FQGNSA. The CDR3 spells CASSLDQLAGITDTQYF. CDR3 coding DNA: TGTGCCAGCAGCTTAGACCAACTAGCGGGAATCACAGATACGCAGTATTTT.

V usage is TRBV20-1 and J usage is TRBJ1-5, with 10 positions matching TRBD1. Per the germline V gene, CDR1 is DFQATT and CDR2 is SNEGSKA (reference sequence). V was clipped by 6 bases and J by 3 bases; unmatched bases: 11. The CDR3 has 16 amino acids. CDR3 sequence: CSAVEAGQGYNQPQHF. CDR3 bases: TGCAGTGCAGTGGAGGCGGGACAGGGGTACAATCAGCCCCAGCATTTT.

This clonotype was detected ten times or more. This chain links TRBV6-2 or TRBV6-3 with TRBJ2-7; weak D call: TRBD1 (6 bases). CDR1 MNHEY and CDR2 SVGEGT come from the germline V gene. This CDR3 has 13 amino acids. The V and J ends lost 2 bases and 3 bases respectively, with 8 bases between them. CDR3 coding DNA: TGTGCCAGCAGTTACCCGACAGGCTACGAGCAGTACTTC. It specifies CASSYPTGYEQYF.

This clonotype was observed at least ten times. The V gene is TRBV12-3 or TRBV12-4, the J gene TRBJ1-6; the D is unclear. This CDR3 region has 15 residues. The V end lost 5 bases, the J end lost 9 bases, and 17 bases lay between the germline ends. This chain's CDR3 is CASSTTSMGSSPLHF. The CDR3 bases are TGTGCCAGCAGTACGACTTCGATGGGTAGTTCACCCCTCCACTTT.

Ten or more counts support this clonotype. This chain uses TRBV12-3 or TRBV12-4 with TRBJ2-7; no firm D call. The CDR3 has 11 amino acids. The germline V and J ends were trimmed by 3 bases and 5 bases, with 5 bases remaining between them. CDR3 region: CASSFADEQYF. CDR3 bases: TGTGCCAGCAGTTTTGCTGACGAGCAGTACTTC.

This clonotype is medium-sized within its sample. The V and J genes are TRBV11-2 and TRBJ2-1; a possible D gene is TRBD2 (6 bases). Germline V lookup: CDR1 SGHAT, CDR2 FQNNGV. CDR3 length: 14 residues. V was shortened by 5 bases and J by 5 bases, with 13 bases between the two germline ends. As DNA, the CDR3 is TGTGCCAGCAGCCCTTTCGGAGGGGACAATGAGCAGTTCTTC. This gives the protein CASSPFGGDNEQFF.